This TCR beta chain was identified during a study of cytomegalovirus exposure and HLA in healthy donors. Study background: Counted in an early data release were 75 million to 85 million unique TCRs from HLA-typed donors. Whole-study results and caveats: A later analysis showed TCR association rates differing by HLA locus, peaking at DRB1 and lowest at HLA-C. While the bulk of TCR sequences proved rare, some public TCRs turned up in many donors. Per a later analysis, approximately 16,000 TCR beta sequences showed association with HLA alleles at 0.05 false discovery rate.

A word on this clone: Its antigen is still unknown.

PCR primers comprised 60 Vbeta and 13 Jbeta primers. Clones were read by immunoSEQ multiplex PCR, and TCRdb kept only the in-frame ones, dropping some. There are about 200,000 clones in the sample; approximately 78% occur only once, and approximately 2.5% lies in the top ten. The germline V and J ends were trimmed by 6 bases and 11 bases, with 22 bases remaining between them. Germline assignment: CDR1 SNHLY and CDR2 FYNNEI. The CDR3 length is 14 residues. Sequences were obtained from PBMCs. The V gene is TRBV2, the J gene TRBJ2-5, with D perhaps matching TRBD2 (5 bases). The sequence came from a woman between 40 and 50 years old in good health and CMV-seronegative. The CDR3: CASRSRNRGLGQYF. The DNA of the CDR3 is TGTGCCAGCAGATCCCGGAACCGCGGGTTGGGGCAGTACTTC.